This TCR beta chain was sequenced during a study of blood T cell repertoires in COVID-19. About the research overall: There were acute and convalescent COVID-19 samples, and they came from the United States, Italy and Spain. PBMCs, B-cell-depleted T cells, or T cells were the source of the cDNA or gDNA that made up the material.

In the source study's methods: Scientists estimated how many nucleated cells there were by amplifying reference gene primers. Clones were read by immunoSEQ multiplex PCR, and TCRdb kept only the in-frame ones, dropping some. V and J calls and clone size come straight from that table; D and trimming were deduced from the DNA. The sample shows 150,000 or so clones, 87% of them seen only once. The CDR3 runs 15 residues. Germline V lookup: CDR1 MGHDK, CDR2 SYGVNS. V gave up 2 bases and J gave up 4 bases, with 11 bases separating them. Source material: peripheral blood. This receptor was obtained from a man at least 80 years old with acute or convalescent COVID-19. This chain connects TRBV25-1 to TRBJ1-4; D might be TRBD1 (6 bases). CDR3: CASSEGQFFNEKLFF. The CDR3 nucleotides are TGTGCCAGCAGTGAAGGACAGTTCTTTAATGAAAAACTGTTTTTT.